This T cell receptor (beta chain) comes out of a study of blood T cell repertoires in COVID-19. Background on the study: Italy, Spain and the United States were the sources of the convalescent and acute COVID-19 samples.

V was pared by 5 bases and J by 3 bases, with 8 bases of the junction left unmatched. CDR1 is MDHEN, CDR2 SYDVKM, per germline. This CDR3 region has 15 residues. Measured with immunoSEQ multiplex PCR; TCRdb has only the in-frame clones, and not every one. The data show roughly 250,000 clones, with approximately 90% seen just once and 2% to 2.5% held by the top ten. Individuals drawn from around 24 US areas were about 18 to 100 years old. The V gene is TRBV28, the J gene TRBJ2-3; TRBD1 agrees at 7 bases. The TCR was taken from a woman aged 40 to 55 with acute COVID-19. Sequenced material: PBMCs or T cells enriched from blood (not recorded which). Here the CDR3 reads CASSTTGFKTDTQYF. In nucleotides, the CDR3 is TGTGCCAGCAGTACGACAGGGTTTAAGACAGATACGCAGTATTTT.